This TCR beta chain appears in the sequencing data of a study of blood T cell repertoires in COVID-19. Study information: The United States, Italy and Spain were the sources of the acute and convalescent COVID-19 samples. PBMCs, B-cell-depleted T cells, or T cells were the source of the cDNA or gDNA that made up the material.

Generated by immunoSEQ multiplex PCR, the TCRdb table keeps only in-frame clones and is missing some. The table shows 15,000 to 25,000 clones, with 79% occurring only once. This CDR3 contains 14 residues. Looked up from germline, CDR1 is LNHDA and CDR2 is SQIVND (reference sequence). The V end lost 10 bases, the J end lost 3 bases, and 19 bases lay between the germline ends. What was sequenced was peripheral blood. The clonotype was recovered from an older man with acute or convalescent COVID-19. V and J are TRBV19 and TRBJ2-7; D is perhaps TRBD1 (6 bases). In DNA, the CDR3 is TGTGCCACCAAAAGGACAGAAACGAACTACGAGCAGTACTTC. Its translation is CATKRTETNYEQYF.